This T cell receptor beta chain was recorded in a study of CXCR3-negative and CXCR3-positive naive CD8 T cells. Across the study: The total count of TRB reads reached around 140 million, and each library contributed about 1.5 +/- 0.3 million. Study results and limitations: Naive CXCR3-negative cells resembled naive CXCR3-positive cells in TRBV-TRBJ usage; memory cells differed.

Germline CDR1 SQVTM, CDR2 ANQGSEA. This CDR3 comprises 14 residues. In preparing the TRB cDNA libraries, 5' RACE with UMI labels was used. TCRdb reanalyzed the 5' RACE reads and collapses them to one entry per CDR3 protein, without DNA. The table lists around 92,000 distinct CDR3 sequences. Note on this clonotype: Its target is unknown.

The authors gated naive CD8+ T cells as CD45RO-CCR7+CD27+CD95-. The sequence was obtained from a human donor in good health. Some clones in this sample may be carry-over from other donors' samples. Material for sequencing was naive CXCR3- CD8+ T cells from blood. As to subset: CD45RO-CCR7+CD27+CD95- naive CD8+ T cells lacking CXCR3 (TNR3-). V and J are TRBV29-1 and TRBJ2-2; TCRdb picks TRBD2, but there is no DNA to check that call. The CDR3 loop reads CSVSGLEDTGELFF.